What follows are 10 T cell receptor beta chains derived from one specimen sequenced in a study of monozygotic twins with inflammatory bowel disease (dated by TCRdb to between 2019 and 2020). Library preparation employed 5' RACE. Sequenced on an Illumina HiSeq 2500. The reads underwent TCRdb reprocessing, giving one record for each CDR3 protein sequence and no DNA. This specimen's table enumerates approximately 390,000 distinct CDR3 sequences. The ten largest clones take up 2% to 3% of the sample. Sequencing was done on a sample of blood. The receptor set was obtained from a human donor with ulcerative colitis or Crohn's disease, or a healthy co-twin of an affected twin (not recorded which).

The J gene is TRBJ2-3, the V gene TRBV5-1; TCRdb calls TRBD1, which cannot be checked without DNA. CDR1 and CDR2 from the germline V gene are SGHRS and YFSETQ. The CDR3 consists of 16 residues. CDR3: CASSLASAGAMDTQYF.

This chain connects TRBV24-1 to TRBJ2-6; TCRdb reports TRBD2, a call that lacks DNA to check it against. The length of the CDR3 is 14 residues. Germline lookup yields CDR1 KGHDR and CDR2 SFDVKD. The CDR3 protein is CATSPTRAANVLTF.

The J gene is TRBJ1-4, the V gene TRBV7-2; without DNA, the TCRdb call of TRBD1 cannot be checked. Per the germline V gene, CDR1 is SGHTA and CDR2 is FQGNSA. The CDR3 consists of 13 residues. CDR3 sequence reads: CASSPAGGEKLFF.

The rearrangement links TRBV25-1 to TRBJ1-1. From germline, CDR1 is MGHDK and CDR2 SYGVNS. CDR3 length equals 15 residues. The CDR3 reads CASSGRETGNTEAFF.

The V call is TRBV27, the J call TRBJ2-6; the TCRdb call, TRBD2, lacks DNA for checking. The CDR3 runs to 17 residues. In germline, CDR1 is MNHEY, CDR2 SMNVEV (reference sequence). Here the CDR3 reads CARPLRLAISGANVLTF.

The chain recombines TRBV19 with TRBJ2-5. Germline CDR1 reads LNHDA; CDR2 reads SQIVND (reference sequence). CDR3 length: 14 amino acids. The CDR3 here is CASSIRPEFGTQYF.

The V and J genes are TRBV20-1 and TRBJ1-2; TCRdb's D gene call, TRBD1, goes unchecked for lack of DNA. Per germline, CDR1 DFQATT and CDR2 SNEGSKA (reference sequence). This CDR3 region has 16 residues. The CDR3 sequence is CSARDGIRTGFYGYTF.

V is TRBV3-1 and J is TRBJ2-2. The CDR3 is made up of 11 amino acids. The germline V gene has CDR1 LGHDT and CDR2 YNNKEL (reference sequence). CDR3 region: CASRDTGELFF. Full variable domain (rest looked up from reference TRBV3-1 and TRBJ2-2): DTAVSQTPKYLVTQMGNDKSIKCEQNLGHDTMYWYKQDSKKFLKIMFSYNNKELIINETVPNRFSPKSPDKAHLNLHINSLELGDSAVYFCASRDTGELFFGEGSRLTVL.

The chain has TRBV29-1 and TRBJ1-1; TCRdb gives TRBD1 as the D gene, but with no DNA this cannot be confirmed. CDR1 is SQVTM and CDR2 is ANQGSEA in the germline V gene. The CDR3 extends over 16 amino acids. The CDR3 region is CSVVPRETGGNTEAFF.

The V and J genes are TRBV10-3 and TRBJ1-1; the D call from TCRdb, TRBD1, cannot be confirmed without DNA. The CDR3 has 14 residues. Germline CDR1 is ENHRY and CDR2 is SYGVKD. CDR3 sequence reads: CAISEGQGYTEAFF.